This TCR beta chain appears in the sequencing data of a study of regulatory T cells in long-lasting Graves disease. The TCR beta library used iRepertoire HTBI primers with Arm-PCR amplification of CDR3. Via MiXCR, TCRdb re-called the multiplex PCR reads, giving one row per CDR3 protein. The sample lists around 460,000 distinct CDR3 sequences; roughly 22% were seen once. Time point given: persistent/refractory GD, antithyroid drugs over 5 years with positive TRAb. The TCR library was prepared using RNA isolated from PBMCs. Patients hailed from an endocrinology department in Xi'an, China. Per germline, CDR1 SNHLY and CDR2 FYNNEI. V was trimmed by 3 bases and J by 4 bases, leaving 10 bases between them. This CDR3 has 14 amino acids. There are a few counts of this clonotype. Its antigen is not identified. Study results and caveats: Researchers examined only peripheral blood and not thyroid tissue.

This TCR came from a female donor with Graves disease. The gene calls are TRBV2 and TRBJ1-5; D is unresolved. Sample: peripheral blood mononuclear cells (PBMCs), taken when the disease was refractory, from a patient treated with antithyroid drugs. The CDR3 sequence is CASSDSTDNQPQHF. The CDR3 DNA reads TGTGCCAGCAGTGATAGCACAGATAATCAGCCCCAGCATTTT.